This TCR beta chain derives from a study of cytomegalovirus exposure and HLA in healthy donors. The length of the CDR3 is 14 residues. The V gene's germline CDR1 is MNHEY and CDR2 SVGAGI. V lost 4 bases and J 1 base, leaving 10 bases between the germline ends. The PCR had 60 Vbeta and 13 Jbeta primers. TCRdb keeps only in-frame clones here, not all; method: immunoSEQ multiplex PCR. This table holds about 170,000 clones, 73% found once. The rearrangement joins TRBV6-5 to TRBJ1-1; D call uncertain. Sequencing was performed on PBMCs. The sequence was collected from a woman between 18 and 29 years old in good health and CMV-seropositive. The CDR3: CASSFLTPNTEAFF. The CDR3 nucleotides read TGTGCCAGCAGTTTCTTAACACCGAACACTGAAGCTTTCTTT.